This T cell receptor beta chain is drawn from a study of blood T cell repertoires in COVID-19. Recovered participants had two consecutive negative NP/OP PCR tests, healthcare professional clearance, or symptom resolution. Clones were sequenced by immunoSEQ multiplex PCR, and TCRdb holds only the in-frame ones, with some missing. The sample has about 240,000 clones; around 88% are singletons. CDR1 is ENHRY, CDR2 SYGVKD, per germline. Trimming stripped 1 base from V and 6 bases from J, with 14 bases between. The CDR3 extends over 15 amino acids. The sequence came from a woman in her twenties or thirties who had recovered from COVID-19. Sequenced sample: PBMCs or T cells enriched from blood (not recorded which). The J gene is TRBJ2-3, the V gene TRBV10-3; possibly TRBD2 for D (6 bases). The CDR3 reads CAISELGGRRDTQYF. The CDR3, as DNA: TGTGCCATCAGTGAGTTAGGAGGGAGGAGGGATACGCAGTATTTT.